This T cell receptor beta chain was obtained from a study of blood T cell repertoires in COVID-19. Study context: Researchers got acute and convalescent COVID-19 samples from the United States, Italy and Spain.

Profiling relied on immunoSEQ multiplex PCR, and the TCRdb table lists in-frame clones only, not all of them. The sample records about 170,000 clones, approximately 90% being singletons. This CDR3 contains 14 residues. After removal of 3 bases from V and 1 base from J, the junction contained 2 bases not matched to a gene. The germline V gene encodes CDR1 SQVTM and CDR2 ANQGSEA. The study assigned cohorts using participant-reported clinical history. Donors in Cohort 3 counted as recovered after two negative PCRs, clearance, or symptom resolution. The count of this clone is one. This TCR was recovered from a woman between 18 and 30 years old who had recovered from COVID-19. V gene TRBV29-1 combines with J gene TRBJ2-5, with 10 bases matching TRBD2. Material for sequencing was PBMCs or T cells enriched from blood (not recorded which). The CDR3 DNA reads as TGCAGCGTTGACAGCGGGAGGGCCCAAGAGACCCAGTACTTC. This sequence encodes CSVDSGRAQETQYF.